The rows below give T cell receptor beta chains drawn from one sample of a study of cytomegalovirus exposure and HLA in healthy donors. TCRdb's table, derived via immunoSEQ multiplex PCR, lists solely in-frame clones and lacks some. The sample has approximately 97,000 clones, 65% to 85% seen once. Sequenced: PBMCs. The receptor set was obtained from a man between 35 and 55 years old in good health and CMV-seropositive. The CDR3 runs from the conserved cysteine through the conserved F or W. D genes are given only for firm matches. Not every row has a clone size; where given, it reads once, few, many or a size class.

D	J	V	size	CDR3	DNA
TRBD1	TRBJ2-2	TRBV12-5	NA	CASGPGTERTGELFF	TGTGCTAGTGGGCCCGGGACAGAGCGCACCGGGGAGCTGTTTTTT
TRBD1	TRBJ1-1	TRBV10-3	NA	CAISGTGGTEAFF	TGTGCCATCAGTGGGACAGGGGGCACTGAAGCTTTCTTT
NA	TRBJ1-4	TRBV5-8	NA	CASSPGVGVTNEKLFF	TGTGCCAGCAGCCCCGGGGTGGGAGTCACTAATGAAAAACTGTTTTTT
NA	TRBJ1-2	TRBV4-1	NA	CASSQDQRGSYGYTF	TGCGCCAGCAGCCAAGATCAGCGGGGTAGCTATGGCTACACCTTC
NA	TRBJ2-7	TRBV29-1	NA	CSVLRDTYEQYF	TGCAGCGTTCTGCGGGATACCTACGAGCAGTACTTC
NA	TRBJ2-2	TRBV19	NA	CASSAPGTSNTGELFF	TGTGCCAGTAGTGCCCCCGGGACATCCAACACCGGGGAGCTGTTTTTT
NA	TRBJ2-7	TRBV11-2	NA	CASSSAVGALSYEQYF	TGTGCCAGCAGCTCCGCCGTGGGAGCCCTTTCTTACGAGCAGTACTTC
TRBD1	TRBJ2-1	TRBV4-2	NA	CASSQAGQGVYEQFF	TGTGCCAGCAGCCAAGCGGGACAGGGGGTCTATGAGCAGTTCTTC
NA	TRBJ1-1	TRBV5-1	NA	CASSLALNTEAFF	TGCGCCAGCAGCTTAGCACTGAACACTGAAGCTTTCTTT
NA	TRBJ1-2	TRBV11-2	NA	CASSGVGRAKGDYGYTF	TGTGCCAGCAGCGGGGTGGGGAGGGCTAAGGGGGACTATGGCTACACCTTC
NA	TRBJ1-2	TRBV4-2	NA	CASSQDWEGPYGYTF	TGTGCCAGCAGCCAAGATTGGGAGGGCCCCTATGGCTACACCTTC
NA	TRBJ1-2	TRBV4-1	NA	CASSQRAGSRAEGYTF	TGCGCCAGCAGCCAAAGAGCGGGCAGTAGGGCTGAGGGCTACACCTTC
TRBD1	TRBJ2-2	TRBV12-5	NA	CASVIYPGQGVTGELFF	TGTGCTAGTGTTATTTACCCCGGACAGGGCGTTACCGGGGAGCTGTTTTTT
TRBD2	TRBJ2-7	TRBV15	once	CATSRASTSGRLGRHEQYF	TGTGCCACCAGCAGAGCTTCGACTAGCGGGAGGTTGGGTCGGCACGAGCAGTACTTC
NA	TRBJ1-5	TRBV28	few	CASSSSKQGTNQPQHF	NA
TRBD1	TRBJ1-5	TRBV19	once	CASGKTGDNQPQHF	TGTGCCAGTGGCAAAACAGGGGACAATCAGCCCCAGCATTTT
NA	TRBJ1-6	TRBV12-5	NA	CASGFAANDLHF	TGTGCTAGTGGTTTTGCGGCCAACGACCTCCACTTT
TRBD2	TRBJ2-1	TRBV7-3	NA	CASSVGLAGGPGNEQFF	TGTGCCAGCAGCGTCGGACTAGCGGGGGGGCCTGGTAATGAGCAGTTCTTC
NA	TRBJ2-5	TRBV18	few	CASSPPSFRGQETQYF	TGTGCCAGCTCACCCCCGAGCTTTAGGGGACAAGAGACCCAGTACTTC
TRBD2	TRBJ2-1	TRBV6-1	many	CASSIGTSGSNEQFF	TGTGCCAGCAGCATAGGGACTAGCGGATCCAATGAGCAGTTCTTC
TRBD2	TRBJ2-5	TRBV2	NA	CASSREGLARETQYF	TGTGCCAGCAGTCGAGAGGGACTAGCTCGAGAGACCCAGTACTTC
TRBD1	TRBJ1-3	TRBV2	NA	CASKAGTGQGAIGNTIYF	TGTGCCAGCAAAGCGGGGACGGGACAGGGGGCGATTGGAAACACCATATATTTT
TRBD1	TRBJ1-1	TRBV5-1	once	CASSSGQGDTEAFF	TGCGCCAGCAGCTCAGGACAGGGGGACACTGAAGCTTTCTTT
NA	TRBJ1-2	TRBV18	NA	CASSPVVIGGYTF	TGTGCCAGCTCACCTGTGGTTATTGGCGGCTACACCTTC
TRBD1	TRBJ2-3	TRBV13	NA	CASSHSNRGTDTQYF	TGTGCCAGCAGCCATTCCAACAGGGGAACCGATACGCAGTATTTT
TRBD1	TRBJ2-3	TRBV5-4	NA	CASSRHPGQGTDTQYF	TGTGCCAGCAGCCGTCACCCGGGACAGGGGACAGATACGCAGTATTTT
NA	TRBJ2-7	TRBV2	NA	CASRSRPSEQYF	TGTGCCAGCAGGTCGAGGCCTAGCGAGCAGTACTTC
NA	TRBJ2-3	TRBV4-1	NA	CASSQRTSLTDTQYF	TGCGCCAGCAGCCAACGTACTAGCCTCACAGATACGCAGTATTTT
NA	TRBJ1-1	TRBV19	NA	CASSWGGGVQTEAFF	TGTGCCAGTAGTTGGGGTGGAGGAGTACAAACTGAAGCTTTCTTT
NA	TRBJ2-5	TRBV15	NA	CATSPGTPYQETQYF	TGTGCCACCAGCCCCGGGACACCGTACCAAGAGACCCAGTACTTC
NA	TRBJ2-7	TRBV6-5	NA	CASSTDRTAYEQYF	TGTGCCAGCAGCACTGACAGGACAGCCTACGAGCAGTACTTC
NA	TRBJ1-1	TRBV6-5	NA	CASSYSGRNTEAFF	TGTGCCAGCAGTTACTCGGGGAGAAACACTGAAGCTTTCTTT
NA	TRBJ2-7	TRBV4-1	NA	CASSQVDRERSEQYF	TGCGCCAGCAGCCAAGTGGACCGGGAAAGAAGCGAGCAGTACTTC
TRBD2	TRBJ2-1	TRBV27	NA	CASSGRTSGRWNEQFF	TGTGCCAGCAGTGGAAGGACTAGCGGGAGGTGGAATGAGCAGTTCTTC
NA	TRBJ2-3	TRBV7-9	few	CATGITDTQYF	TGTGCCACCGGGATAACAGATACGCAGTATTTT
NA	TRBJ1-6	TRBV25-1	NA	CASSGVRYSPLHF	TGTGCCAGCAGTGGAGTGAGGTATTCACCCCTCCACTTT
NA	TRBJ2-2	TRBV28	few	CASEKFNTGELFF	TGTGCCAGCGAGAAGTTTAATACCGGGGAGCTGTTTTTT
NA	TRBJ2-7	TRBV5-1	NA	CASSQTSSSYEQYF	TGCGCCAGCAGCCAAACATCCAGCTCCTACGAGCAGTACTTC
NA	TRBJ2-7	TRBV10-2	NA	CASSDGYEQYF	TGCGCCAGCAGTGACGGTTACGAGCAGTACTTC
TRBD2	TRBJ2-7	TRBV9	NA	CASSVELAAGSYEQYF	TGTGCCAGCAGCGTAGAACTAGCGGCCGGCTCCTACGAGCAGTACTTC
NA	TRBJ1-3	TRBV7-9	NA	CSSSFRTANTIYF	TGTTCCAGCAGCTTCAGGACAGCAAACACCATATATTTT
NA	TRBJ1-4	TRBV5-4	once	CASSLDGGIGEKLFF	TGTGCCAGCAGCTTGGATGGGGGCATCGGTGAAAAACTGTTTTTT
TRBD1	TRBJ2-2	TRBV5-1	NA	CASSMTGDTGELFF	TGCGCCAGCAGCATGACAGGGGACACCGGGGAGCTGTTTTTT
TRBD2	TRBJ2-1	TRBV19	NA	CASSIGGGARNEQFF	TGTGCCAGTAGTATCGGCGGGGGGGCCCGGAATGAGCAGTTCTTC
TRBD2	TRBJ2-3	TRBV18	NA	CASSPAGGVTDTQYF	TGTGCCAGCTCACCAGCCGGGGGGGTCACAGATACGCAGTATTTT
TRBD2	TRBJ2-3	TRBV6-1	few	CASGLLAGGGDTQYF	TGTGCCAGCGGCCTGCTAGCGGGAGGAGGAGATACGCAGTATTTT
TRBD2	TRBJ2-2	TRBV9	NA	CASSAGLAGGTGELFF	TGTGCCAGCAGCGCCGGACTAGCGGGGGGCACCGGGGAGCTGTTTTTT
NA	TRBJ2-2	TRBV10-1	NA	CASSGAGINTGELFF	TGCGCCAGCAGTGGCGCGGGGATCAACACCGGGGAGCTGTTTTTT
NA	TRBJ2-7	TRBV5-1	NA	CASSLVPSSATYEQYF	TGCGCCAGCAGCTTGGTACCGTCTAGCGCTACCTACGAGCAGTACTTC
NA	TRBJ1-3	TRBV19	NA	CASTSGGSSGNTIYF	TGTGCCAGTACCTCCGGCGGAAGCTCTGGAAACACCATATATTTT
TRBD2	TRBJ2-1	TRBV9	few	CASSVGGGTYNEQFF	TGTGCCAGCAGCGTAGGGGGGGGAACCTACAATGAGCAGTTCTTC
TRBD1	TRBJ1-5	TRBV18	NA	CASSPGQGGQPQHF	TGTGCCAGCTCCCCGGGACAGGGAGGTCAGCCCCAGCATTTT
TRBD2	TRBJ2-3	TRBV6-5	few	CASRRGVLTDTQYF	TGTGCCAGCAGGCGGGGGGTACTCACAGATACGCAGTATTTT